A selection of T cell receptor beta chains follows, all from one sample in a study of human T cells and chemical hapten exposure. TCRdb itself ran the RACE reads through MiXCR, one entry per CDR3 protein. This repertoire shows 84,000 or so distinct CDR3 sequences, 10% found once; its top ten account for over 2%. This sample comprised whole blood, obtained in connection with sensitization to the hapten diphenylcyclopropenone (DPC). The receptors were gathered from a woman aged 25 to 45 with alopecia areata. Some clones in this sample may be carry-over from other donors' samples. CDR3s include the opening cysteine and the closing phenylalanine or tryptophan. The order of the fields is clone size, D gene, J gene, V gene, CDR3 protein, CDR3 DNA. The D gene is left open where the match is weak. Not all rows give a size; the values are once, few, many and, for expanded clones, a class.

>.|TRBD2|TRBJ2-5|TRBV18
CASSPWAGGEGETQYF
TGTGCCAGCTCACCATGGGCGGGAGGAGAAGGAGAGACCCAGTACTTC
>few|.|TRBJ1-2|TRBV29-1
CSDDRFTF
TGCAGCGACGACCGTTTCACCTTC
>few|.|TRBJ2-3|TRBV29-1
CSDGSTDTQYF
TGCAGCGATGGGAGCACAGATACGCAGTATTTT
>.|.|TRBJ2-2|TRBV2
CASSVLGDAGELFF
TGTGCCAGCAGTGTATTGGGGGATGCCGGGGAGCTGTTTTTT
>many|.|TRBJ2-3|TRBV5-4
CASSRTTGGTDTQYF
TGTGCCAGCAGCAGAACGACAGGCGGCACAGATACGCAGTATTTT
>many|TRBD2|TRBJ2-1|TRBV3-1
CASSPRTSGGVYNEQFF
TGTGCCAGCAGCCCCCGGACTAGCGGGGGCGTCTACAATGAGCAGTTCTTC
>few|.|TRBJ1-2|TRBV29-1
CSVDPLGGGEKGNYGYTF
TGCAGCGTTGACCCCCTGGGGGGGGGCGAGAAGGGAAACTATGGCTACACCTTC
>many|.|TRBJ2-7|TRBV29-1
CSVGLGLSSYEQYF
TGCAGCGTTGGTTTAGGCCTTAGCTCCTACGAGCAGTACTTC
>.|.|TRBJ1-1|TRBV5-4
CATFPNRVGDTEAFF
TGTGCCACCTTTCCCAACAGGGTCGGGGACACTGAAGCTTTCTTT
>once|.|TRBJ2-1|TRBV20-1
CSASPPGGYEQFF
TGCAGTGCTAGCCCCCCGGGGGGCTATGAGCAGTTCTTC
>many|TRBD1|TRBJ1-1|TRBV7-2
CASSFATTTGVANTEAFF
TGTGCCAGCAGCTTTGCAACGACGACAGGGGTAGCGAACACTGAAGCTTTCTTT
>few|.|TRBJ1-6|TRBV9
CASRPDNRDGPLHF
TGTGCCAGCAGACCAGATAACCGGGACGGTCCCCTCCACTTT
>many|.|TRBJ2-7|TRBV3-1
CASSQAGPSYEQYF
TGTGCCAGCAGCCAAGCGGGGCCTAGCTACGAGCAGTACTTC
>.|.|TRBJ2-1|TRBV2
CASSDPAGGLLVEQFF
TGTGCCAGCAGTGACCCGGCAGGAGGGCTCCTGGTTGAGCAGTTCTTC